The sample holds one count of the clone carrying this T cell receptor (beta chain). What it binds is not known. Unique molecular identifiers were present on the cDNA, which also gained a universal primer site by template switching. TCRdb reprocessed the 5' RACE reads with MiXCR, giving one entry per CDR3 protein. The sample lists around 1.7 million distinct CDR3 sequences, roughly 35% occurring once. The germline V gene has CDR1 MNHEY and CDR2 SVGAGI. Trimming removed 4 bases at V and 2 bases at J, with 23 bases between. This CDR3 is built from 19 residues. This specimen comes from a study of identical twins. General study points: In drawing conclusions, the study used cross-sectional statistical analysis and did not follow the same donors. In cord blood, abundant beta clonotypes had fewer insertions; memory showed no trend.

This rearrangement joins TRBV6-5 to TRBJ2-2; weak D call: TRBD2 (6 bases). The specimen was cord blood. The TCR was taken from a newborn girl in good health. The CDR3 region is CASSSPGSFGGSNTGELFF. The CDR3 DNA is TGTGCCAGCAGTTCCCCGGGCTCTTTCGGGGGAAGCAACACCGGGGAGCTGTTTTTT.